The present TCR beta chain was sequenced within a study of monozygotic twins with cystic fibrosis. Study-level points and caveats: Clonality was generally low (median around 0.009), higher in the most severe patients. Age, concordance and disease severity did not associate with shared CDR3 numbers. In 13 of 16 pairs, V gene usage was closest to the co-twin's.

Clones were read by immunoSEQ multiplex PCR, and TCRdb kept only the in-frame ones, dropping some. Of about 20,000 clones detected, approximately 87% appear once; the ten largest clones hold less than 1.5%. Worth noting for this clone: Its antigen is undetermined.

This CDR3 contains 13 residues. V lost 5 bases and J lost 8, with 15 bases in between. Germline V gene lookup returns CDR1 SEHNR and CDR2 FQNEAQ (reference sequence). The receptor comes from a woman aged 25-40 years with cystic fibrosis. The V and J genes are TRBV7-9 and TRBJ1-1; the D gene is possibly TRBD1 (5 bases). The sequenced material came from blood. CDR3: CASSPGLVTEAFF. The CDR3 DNA follows: TGTGCCAGCAGCCCAGGGTTGGTCACAGAAGCTTTCTTT. Based on the CDR3 plus reference TRBV7-9 and TRBJ1-1, the full variable domain is DTGVSQNPRHKITKRGQNVTFRCDPISEHNRLYWYRQTLGQGPEFLTYFQNEAQLEKSRLLSDRFSAERPKGSFSTLEIQRTEQGDSAMYLCASSPGLVTEAFFGQGTRLTVV.